The present T cell receptor (beta chain) was sequenced within a study of T cell responses to AZD1222 COVID-19 vaccine (dated by TCRdb to about 2021). Some background on the complete study: Because spike-specific TCR depth and breadth did not differ between the two schedules, AZD1222 recipients who got a second dose at roughly 4 weeks were pooled with those who got a second dose at roughly 12 weeks. TCR sequencing was performed for fewer than 250 trial participants, of whom about 200 were given two doses of AZD1222 and some 26 were given two doses of MenACWY control vaccine. Trial participants were enrolled by age into 18-55, 56-69 and 70-plus year subgroups, with around 140, 26 and 57 TCR-sequenced participants respectively.

Study-level results and caveats: Participants were mostly white British and included more females than males, and it was suggested by the authors that clonal diversity may have been underestimated. In the small 56-69-year group, the increase in depth fell short of significance, most likely because of low power. After two AZD1222 doses, both the breadth and the depth of spike-specific TCRs were significantly higher than at day 0 and than in MenACWY recipients. Vaccine-associated CD4 TCRs spanned the whole spike protein, with dominant responses in regions 160-218 and 743-854. Only a handful of AZD1222 recipients were SARS-CoV-2 seropositive at baseline, limiting conclusions about previously exposed vaccinees. Because no day 14 peak-response samples were available, the repertoires could be characterized only after the peak T cell response. Nearly half of unique spike-specific TCRs reportedly recognized epitopes outside regions mutated in the B.1.351 and B.1.1.7 variants.

On this clone itself: Its binding antigen is unknown. No per-base quality is available; no much larger clone lies one base away.

The CDR3 regions of human TCRbeta chains were subjected to immunosequencing. Concerning the study's data processing: Repertoire TCRs were checked for matches against a reference library of SARS-CoV-2-specific TCRs that had been generated using the MIRA antigen-specificity platform. Breadth meant the fraction of unique TCRs that were SARS-CoV-2-associated, whereas depth meant the fraction of total T cells that were SARS-CoV-2-associated. Each spike-specific TCR was assigned to its reactive spike region and to a CD4 or CD8 class using the MIRA data. Log10-transformed breadth and depth values were compared by one-way ANOVA with Sidak's multiple comparisons tests. Imported from immuneACCESS, the table was reduced by TCRdb to in-frame sequences with V and J called. These copies leave out some clones; in studies compared against another copy, an unresolved V gene accounts for under half, and the cause of the remainder is not known. V and J calls and clone size are as listed in that table; D and trimming were resolved from the DNA. The sample includes 90,000 to 120,000 clones, with around 90% observed a single time. The top ten clonotypes cover over 3.5% of the sample.

The time point label on this specimen signifies: baseline before first vaccination. Vaccinee samples came from UK trials COV001 and COV002, including a single-blind randomized controlled phase 2/3 trial of AZD1222 (ChAdOx1 nCoV-19) in healthy adults. For TCRbeta chain sequencing, PBMC samples were collected from trial participants at day 0 and at day 28 after the second dose. The material was peripheral blood, obtained on day 0 of AZD1222 vaccination. This receptor was taken from an adult in good health.

This receptor carries the CDR3 CASSRGLRGTSTDTQYF. The base sequence is TGTGCCAGCAGTCGGGGACTACGGGGAACTAGCACAGATACGCAGTATTTT. The rearrangement joined TRBV27 to TRBJ2-3, with 7 central nucleotides matching TRBD2. Including cysteine and phenylalanine, the CDR3 has 17 amino acids. Only the CDR3 DNA is retained, 51 bases long and in frame from the first base. Reading the germline V gene (reference sequence) gives CDR1 MNHEY and CDR2 SMNVEV. V is pruned by 5 bases and J by 0 bases, leaving 11 bases of the junction without a gene match.